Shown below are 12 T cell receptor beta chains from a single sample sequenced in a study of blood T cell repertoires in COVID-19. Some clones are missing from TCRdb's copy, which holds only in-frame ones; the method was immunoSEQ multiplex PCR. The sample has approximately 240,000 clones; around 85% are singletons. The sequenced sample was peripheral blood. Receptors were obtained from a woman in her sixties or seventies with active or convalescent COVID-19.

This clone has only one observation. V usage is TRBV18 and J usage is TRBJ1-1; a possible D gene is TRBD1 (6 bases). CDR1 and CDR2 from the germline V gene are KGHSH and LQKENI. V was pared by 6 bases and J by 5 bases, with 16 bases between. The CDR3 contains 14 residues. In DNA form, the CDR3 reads TGTGCCAGCTCTCCGGGACACCTCGGGACTGAAGCTTTCTTT. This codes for CASSPGHLGTEAFF.

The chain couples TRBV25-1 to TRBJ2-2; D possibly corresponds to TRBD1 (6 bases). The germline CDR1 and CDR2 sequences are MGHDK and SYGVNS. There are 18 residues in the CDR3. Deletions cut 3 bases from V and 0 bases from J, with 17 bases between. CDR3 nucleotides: TGTGCCAGCAGTGAGGACCGGGACACCCCTCCGAACACCGGGGAGCTGTTTTTT. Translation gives CASSEDRDTPPNTGELFF.

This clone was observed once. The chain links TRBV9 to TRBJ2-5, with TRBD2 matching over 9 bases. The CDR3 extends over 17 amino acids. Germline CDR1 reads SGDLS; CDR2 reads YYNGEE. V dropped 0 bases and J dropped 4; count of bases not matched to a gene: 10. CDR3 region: CASSVGAGGPIGETQYF. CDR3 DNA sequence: TGTGCCAGCAGCGTAGGGGCGGGAGGGCCTATTGGAGAGACCCAGTACTTC.

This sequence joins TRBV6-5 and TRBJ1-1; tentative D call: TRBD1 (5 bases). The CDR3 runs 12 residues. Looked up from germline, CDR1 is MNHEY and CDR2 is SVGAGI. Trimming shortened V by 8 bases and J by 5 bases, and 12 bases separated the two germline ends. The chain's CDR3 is CASVGGLTEAFF. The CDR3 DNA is TGTGCCAGCGTGGGGGGTTTGACTGAAGCTTTCTTT.

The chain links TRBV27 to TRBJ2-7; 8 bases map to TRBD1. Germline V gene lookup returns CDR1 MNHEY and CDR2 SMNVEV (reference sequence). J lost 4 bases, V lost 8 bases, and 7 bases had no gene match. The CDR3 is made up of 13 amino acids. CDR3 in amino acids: CASQRTGSYEQYF. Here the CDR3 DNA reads TGTGCCAGCCAACGGACAGGGTCGTACGAGCAGTACTTC.

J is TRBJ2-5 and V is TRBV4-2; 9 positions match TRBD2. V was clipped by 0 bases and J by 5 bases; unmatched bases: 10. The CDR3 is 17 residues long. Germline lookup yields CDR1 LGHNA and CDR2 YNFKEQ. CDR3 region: CASSQDVAAGGRETQYF. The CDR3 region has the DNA TGTGCCAGCAGCCAAGATGTGGCGGCGGGGGGGCGGGAGACCCAGTACTTC.

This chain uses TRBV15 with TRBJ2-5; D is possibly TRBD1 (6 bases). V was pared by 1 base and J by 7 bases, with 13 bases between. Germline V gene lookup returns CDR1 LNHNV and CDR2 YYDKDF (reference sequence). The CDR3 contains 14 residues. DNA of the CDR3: TGTGCCACCAGCAGAGTCCGGGACACCTCGACCCAGTACTTC. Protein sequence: CATSRVRDTSTQYF. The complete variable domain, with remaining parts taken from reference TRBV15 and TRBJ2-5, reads DAMVIQNPRYQVTQFGKPVTLSCSQTLNHNVMYWYQQKSSQAPKLLFHYYDKDFNNEADTPDNFQSRRPNTSFCFLDIRSPGLGDTAMYLCATSRVRDTSTQYFGPGTRLLVL.

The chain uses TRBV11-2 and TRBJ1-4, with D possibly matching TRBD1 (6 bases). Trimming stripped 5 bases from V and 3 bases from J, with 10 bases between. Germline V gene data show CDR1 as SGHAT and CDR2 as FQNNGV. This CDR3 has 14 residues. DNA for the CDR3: TGTGCCAGCAGCGTGGGGGCGGCTAATGAAAAACTGTTTTTT. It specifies CASSVGAANEKLFF.

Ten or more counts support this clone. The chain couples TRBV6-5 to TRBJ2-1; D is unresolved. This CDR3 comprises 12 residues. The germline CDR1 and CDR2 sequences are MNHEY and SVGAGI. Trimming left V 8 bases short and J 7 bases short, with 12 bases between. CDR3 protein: CASLGLLNEQFF. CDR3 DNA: TGTGCCAGCCTTGGGCTTCTGAATGAGCAGTTCTTC.

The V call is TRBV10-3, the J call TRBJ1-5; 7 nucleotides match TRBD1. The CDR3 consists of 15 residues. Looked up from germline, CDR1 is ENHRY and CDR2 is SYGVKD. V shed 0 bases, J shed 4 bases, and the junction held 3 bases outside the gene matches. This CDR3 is CAISESGGENQPQHF. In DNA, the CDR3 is TGTGCCATCAGTGAGTCAGGGGGCGAAAATCAGCCCCAGCATTTT.

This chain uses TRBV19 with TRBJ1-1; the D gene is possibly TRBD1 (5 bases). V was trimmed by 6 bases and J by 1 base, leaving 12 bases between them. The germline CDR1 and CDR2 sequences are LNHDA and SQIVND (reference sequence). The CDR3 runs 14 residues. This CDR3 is CASSPRQTNTEAFF. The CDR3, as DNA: TGTGCCAGTAGCCCTAGACAGACGAACACTGAAGCTTTCTTT. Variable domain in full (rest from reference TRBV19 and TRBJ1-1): DGGITQSPKYLFRKEGQNVTLSCEQNLNHDAMYWYRQDPGQGLRLIYYSQIVNDFQKGDIAEGYSVSREKKESFPLTVTSAQKNPTAFYLCASSPRQTNTEAFFGQGTRLTVV.

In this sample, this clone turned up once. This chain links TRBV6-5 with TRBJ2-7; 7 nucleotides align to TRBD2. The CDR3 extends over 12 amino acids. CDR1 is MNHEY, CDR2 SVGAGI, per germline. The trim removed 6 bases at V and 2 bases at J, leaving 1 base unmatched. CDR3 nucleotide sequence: TGTGCCAGCAGGGGGGGGACCTACGAGCAGTACGTC. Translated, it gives CASRGGTYEQYV.